A selection of T cell receptor beta chains follows, all from one sample in a study of T cell repertoires in ileal Crohn's disease. Method: immunoSEQ multiplex PCR; TCRdb's copy keeps in-frame clones and lacks some. The data contain 1,000 to 1,500 clones, about 95% of them singletons. Sequenced input: ileal tissue. The receptors derive from an adult with Crohn's disease. CDR3s include the opening cysteine and the closing phenylalanine or tryptophan. A D gene is named only where the DNA matches it firmly. Part of the rows lack a size; the others show once, few, many or a class for expanded clones.

size: NA
V: TRBV18
D: NA
J: TRBJ1-1
CDR3: CASSPTGLTEAFF
DNA: TGTGCCAGCTCCCCTACGGGACTTACTGAAGCTTTCTTT

size: NA
V: TRBV11-1
D: TRBD1
J: TRBJ2-7
CDR3: CASSPGQRRYEQYF
DNA: TGTGCCAGCAGCCCGGGACAGAGAAGGTACGAGCAGTACTTC

size: NA
V: TRBV25-1
D: TRBD1
J: TRBJ1-2
CDR3: CASSQGGSGYTF
DNA: TGTGCCAGCAGTCAGGGGGGCTCTGGCTACACCTTC

size: NA
V: TRBV9
D: TRBD1
J: TRBJ1-2
CDR3: CASSEDRGVAPYYGYTF
DNA: TGTGCCAGCAGCGAGGACAGGGGAGTCGCCCCCTACTATGGCTACACCTTC

size: NA
V: TRBV11-2
D: NA
J: TRBJ1-1
CDR3: CASSPQGGNTEAFF
DNA: TGTGCCAGCAGCCCCCAAGGGGGTAACACTGAAGCTTTCTTT

size: NA
V: TRBV4-1
D: NA
J: TRBJ2-2
CDR3: CASSQEARGKPGPAGELFF
DNA: TGCGCCAGCAGCCAAGAGGCCCGGGGGAAGCCGGGGCCCGCCGGGGAGCTGTTTTTT

size: NA
V: TRBV15
D: TRBD1
J: TRBJ2-5
CDR3: CATSSPGQPETQYF
DNA: TGTGCCACCAGCAGCCCGGGACAGCCAGAGACCCAGTACTTC

size: NA
V: TRBV5-1
D: TRBD2
J: TRBJ2-3
CDR3: CASTGTSGGADTQYF
DNA: TGCGCCAGCACCGGGACTAGCGGGGGGGCGGATACGCAGTATTTT

size: NA
V: TRBV4-3
D: TRBD2
J: TRBJ2-1
CDR3: CASSQDGGGAYNEQFF
DNA: TGCGCCAGCAGCCAAGACGGCGGGGGGGCCTACAATGAGCAGTTCTTC

size: NA
V: TRBV2
D: TRBD2
J: TRBJ2-1
CDR3: CASSEAGLAGAIDEQFF
DNA: TGTGCCAGCAGTGAAGCCGGACTAGCGGGGGCTATAGATGAGCAGTTCTTC

size: NA
V: TRBV10-1
D: NA
J: TRBJ2-1
CDR3: CASSGNGGKLFF
DNA: TGCGCCAGCAGTGGTAACGGGGGAAAGTTGTTCTTC

size: NA
V: TRBV4-1
D: TRBD1
J: TRBJ2-1
CDR3: CASSQPDRAIYNEQFF
DNA: TGCGCCAGCAGCCAACCCGACAGGGCCATCTACAATGAGCAGTTCTTC

size: once
V: TRBV30
D: TRBD1
J: TRBJ1-4
CDR3: CAWRILGQGGHEKLFF
DNA: TGTGCCTGGAGGATACTCGGACAGGGGGGTCATGAAAAACTGTTTTTT

size: NA
V: TRBV4-3
D: NA
J: TRBJ2-2
CDR3: CASCATENTGELFF
DNA: TGCGCCAGCTGCGCGACTGAGAACACCGGGGAGCTGTTTTTT

size: NA
V: TRBV6-1
D: NA
J: TRBJ2-3
CDR3: CATGSGTSTDTQYF
DNA: TGTGCCACCGGGAGCGGCACTAGCACAGATACGCAGTATTTT

size: NA
V: TRBV12-5
D: TRBD1
J: TRBJ1-5
CDR3: CASGTGQGADQPQHF
DNA: TGTGCTAGTGGCACGGGACAGGGGGCCGATCAGCCCCAGCATTTT

size: NA
V: TRBV18
D: NA
J: TRBJ1-2
CDR3: CASSPTANYGYTF
DNA: TGTGCCAGCTCGCCGACAGCTAACTATGGCTACACCTTC

size: once
V: TRBV28
D: NA
J: TRBJ1-2
CDR3: CATFRETATLWGGYTF
DNA: TGTGCCACCTTTCGGGAGACAGCCACCCTTTGGGGTGGCTACACCTTC

size: once
V: TRBV25-1
D: NA
J: TRBJ1-1
CDR3: CASSAGGITEAFF
DNA: TGTGCCAGCAGTGCCGGGGGGATCACTGAAGCTTTCTTT

size: NA
V: TRBV6-1
D: NA
J: TRBJ1-1
CDR3: CASSRDTLNTEAFF
DNA: TGTGCCAGCAGCAGAGACACCCTGAACACTGAAGCTTTCTTT

size: NA
V: TRBV9
D: NA
J: TRBJ1-4
CDR3: CASSVGKGTFEKLFF
DNA: TGTGCCAGCAGCGTAGGGAAAGGGACATTTGAAAAACTGTTTTTT

size: NA
V: TRBV6-5
D: TRBD1
J: TRBJ1-1
CDR3: CASSCLGTGNTEAFF
DNA: TGTGCCAGCAGTTGCCTGGGGACAGGTAACACTGAAGCTTTCTTT

size: NA
V: TRBV6-6
D: NA
J: TRBJ1-1
CDR3: CATGDRGGTEAFF
DNA: TGTGCCACAGGTGACCGTGGAGGGACTGAAGCTTTCTTT

size: NA
V: TRBV5-5
D: NA
J: TRBJ1-2
CDR3: CASSLETTRRNGYTF
DNA: TGTGCCAGCAGCTTGGAGACAACTAGAAGGAATGGCTACACCTTC

size: NA
V: TRBV9
D: NA
J: TRBJ1-2
CDR3: CASSADGGHYGYTF
DNA: TGTGCCAGCAGCGCTGACGGGGGGCACTATGGCTACACCTTC

size: once
V: TRBV4-3
D: NA
J: TRBJ2-4
CDR3: CASSLSTGSRNIQYF
DNA: TGCGCCAGCAGCCTCTCAACAGGATCGAGGAACATTCAGTACTTC

size: NA
V: TRBV7-3
D: NA
J: TRBJ2-1
CDR3: CASSLQRSSYNEQFF
DNA: TGTGCCAGCAGCTTACAGCGGAGCTCCTACAATGAGCAGTTCTTC

size: NA
V: TRBV27
D: TRBD1
J: TRBJ1-5
CDR3: CASSPGQGKNQPQHF
DNA: TGTGCCAGCAGTCCGGGACAGGGTAAGAATCAGCCCCAGCATTTT

size: NA
V: TRBV7-2
D: TRBD2
J: TRBJ2-5
CDR3: CASSLGAASGGVETQYF
DNA: TGTGCCAGCAGCTTAGGAGCGGCTAGCGGGGGGGTTGAGACCCAGTACTTC

size: NA
V: TRBV6-6
D: NA
J: TRBJ1-6
CDR3: CASTFRRVFNSPLHF
DNA: TGTGCCAGCACCTTCAGGAGGGTTTTCAATTCACCCCTCCACTTT

size: NA
V: TRBV29-1
D: TRBD1
J: TRBJ2-7
CDR3: CSVAGTGGIEQYF
DNA: TGCAGCGTGGCCGGGACAGGGGGTATCGAGCAGTACTTC

size: once
V: TRBV18
D: NA
J: TRBJ1-1
CDR3: CASSPTRGGEAFF
DNA: TGTGCCAGCTCACCCACCCGAGGTGGTGAAGCTTTCTTT

size: NA
V: TRBV4-1
D: NA
J: TRBJ2-4
CDR3: CASMRGGGLGQNIQYF
DNA: TGCGCCAGCATGAGAGGGGGGGGCTTGGGTCAGAACATTCAGTACTTC

size: NA
V: TRBV29-1
D: NA
J: TRBJ2-2
CDR3: CSVASGELFF
DNA: TGCAGCGTTGCCTCCGGGGAGCTGTTTTTT

size: few
V: TRBV7-9
D: TRBD1
J: TRBJ1-2
CDR3: CASSLGQGYGYTF
DNA: TGTGCCAGCAGCTTGGGACAGGGGTATGGCTACACCTTC

size: NA
V: TRBV19
D: NA
J: TRBJ1-1
CDR3: CASKTAGKEYGLGEAFF
DNA: TGTGCCAGTAAAACAGCAGGCAAGGAATATGGGCTGGGTGAAGCTTTCTTT

size: NA
V: TRBV11-2
D: TRBD1
J: TRBJ1-2
CDR3: CASSLDTFRGREKYGYTF
DNA: TGTGCCAGCAGCTTAGATACGTTCAGGGGGCGCGAAAAGTATGGCTACACCTTC

size: once
V: TRBV9
D: NA
J: TRBJ2-2
CDR3: CASSVGQGQPTGELFF
DNA: TGTGCCAGCAGCGTAGGTCAAGGACAGCCGACCGGGGAGCTGTTTTTT

size: once
V: TRBV6-1
D: NA
J: TRBJ2-1
CDR3: CASSEEEGGRNEQFF
DNA: TGTGCCAGCAGTGAAGAGGAGGGGGGGCGGAATGAGCAGTTCTTC

size: once
V: TRBV14
D: TRBD1
J: TRBJ2-1
CDR3: CASSETGTARNEQFF
DNA: TGTGCCAGCAGCGAAACCGGGACAGCCCGCAATGAGCAGTTCTTC

size: NA
V: TRBV7-6
D: NA
J: TRBJ2-1
CDR3: CASSLAGGLYEQFF
DNA: TGTGCCAGCAGCTTAGCAGGGGGTCTTTATGAGCAGTTCTTC

size: NA
V: TRBV7-3
D: NA
J: TRBJ2-1
CDR3: CASSAWKENNEQFF
DNA: TGTGCCAGCAGCGCCTGGAAGGAGAACAATGAGCAGTTCTTC

size: once
V: TRBV6-1
D: TRBD1
J: TRBJ1-2
CDR3: CASSDLSDRLDGYTF
DNA: TGTGCCAGCAGTGACCTCTCGGACAGGCTGGATGGCTACACCTTC

size: NA
V: TRBV2
D: TRBD1
J: TRBJ2-7
CDR3: CASSENRDRAYEQYF
DNA: TGTGCCAGCAGTGAGAACCGGGACAGGGCTTACGAGCAGTACTTC

size: NA
V: TRBV5-4
D: TRBD2
J: TRBJ2-1
CDR3: CASSLELAGDEQFF
DNA: TGTGCCAGCAGCTTGGAGCTAGCGGGGGATGAGCAGTTCTTC

size: once
V: TRBV4-1
D: TRBD2
J: TRBJ2-1
CDR3: CASSQNELAGGGDEQFF
DNA: TGCGCCAGCAGCCAAAACGAACTAGCGGGGGGAGGGGATGAGCAGTTCTTC

size: NA
V: TRBV5-1
D: NA
J: TRBJ2-1
CDR3: CASVQGFQQFF
DNA: TGCGCCAGCGTCCAGGGTTTCCAGCAGTTCTTC

size: NA
V: TRBV9
D: TRBD1
J: TRBJ1-4
CDR3: CASSGSRGWTGEEKLFF
DNA: TGTGCCAGCAGCGGTAGTAGGGGCTGGACAGGGGAAGAAAAACTGTTTTTT

size: NA
V: TRBV7-2
D: TRBD2
J: TRBJ2-7
CDR3: CASSTRGGDSYEQYF
DNA: TGTGCCAGCAGTACCCGGGGGGGGGACTCCTACGAGCAGTACTTC

size: NA
V: TRBV5-1
D: NA
J: TRBJ2-3
CDR3: CASSLDHVTARTDTQYF
DNA: TGCGCCAGCAGCTTGGACCATGTGACAGCACGCACAGATACGCAGTATTTT

size: NA
V: TRBV9
D: NA
J: TRBJ1-2
CDR3: CASSVPGPYGYTF
DNA: TGTGCCAGCAGCGTACCAGGGCCCTATGGCTACACCTTC

size: NA
V: TRBV4-2
D: NA
J: TRBJ2-2
CDR3: CASSQETQSTGELFF
DNA: TGTGCCAGCAGCCAAGAAACACAGTCAACCGGGGAGCTGTTTTTT

size: NA
V: TRBV7-2
D: NA
J: TRBJ1-5
CDR3: CASSLGREEPQHF
DNA: TGTGCCAGCAGCTTAGGGAGGGAAGAGCCCCAGCATTTT

size: once
V: TRBV5-1
D: TRBD2
J: TRBJ2-1
CDR3: CASQEGGDYNEQFF
DNA: TGCGCCAGCCAAGAGGGAGGGGACTACAATGAGCAGTTCTTC

size: NA
V: TRBV4-3
D: TRBD1
J: TRBJ2-7
CDR3: CASSTRRGLDEQYF
DNA: TGCGCCAGCAGTACCCGAAGGGGGCTGGACGAGCAGTACTTC

size: once
V: TRBV5-1
D: TRBD2
J: TRBJ2-5
CDR3: CASRQLAGGLGTQYF
DNA: TGCGCCAGCCGACAACTAGCGGGGGGCCTGGGGACCCAGTACTTC

size: NA
V: TRBV19
D: NA
J: TRBJ1-2
CDR3: CASSIPAGGPYGYTF
DNA: TGTGCCAGTAGTATCCCCGCGGGCGGACCCTATGGCTACACCTTC

size: NA
V: TRBV7-9
D: NA
J: TRBJ2-3
CDR3: CASRLRGATDTQYF
DNA: TGTGCCAGCAGACTCAGGGGTGCCACAGATACGCAGTATTTT

size: NA
V: TRBV15
D: NA
J: TRBJ1-5
CDR3: CATKWGQYSNQPQHF
DNA: TGTGCCACCAAATGGGGACAATATAGCAATCAGCCCCAGCATTTT

size: NA
V: TRBV2
D: TRBD1
J: TRBJ1-2
CDR3: CASNSDRVGYGYTF
DNA: TGTGCCAGCAATTCGGACAGGGTCGGCTATGGCTACACCTTC